The T cell receptor (beta chain) described here comes from a study of radiation and T cells in renal cell carcinoma. Broader study findings: Top 100 clonotypes averaged approximately 54% in irradiated versus around 40% in nephrectomy-only tumors. Sampling covered only roughly 1 g of each tumor.

Stated treatment: treatment-naive control, cytoreductive nephrectomy. Controls were unirradiated tumors from treatment-naive cytoreductive nephrectomy patients. A note on this clone: Its antigen is undetermined.

The table came from immunoSEQ multiplex PCR; TCRdb's copy has only in-frame clones and leaves some out. Seen here are approximately 8,400 clones, around 64% observed once, and the top ten hold 20%. Germline loops: CDR1 MGHDK, CDR2 SYGVNS. The V end lost 3 bases, the J end lost 5 bases, and 14 bases lay between the germline ends. CDR3 length equals 14 residues. The specimen was tumor tissue, collected from a patient whose treatment was nephrectomy without radiotherapy. This TCR was sampled from a man aged 55 to 70 with renal cell carcinoma. This chain connects TRBV25-1 to TRBJ2-7; D is possibly TRBD1 (7 bases). The DNA of the CDR3 is TGTGCCAGCAGTGACCTCAGGGGGGACGACGAGCAGTACTTC. This gives the protein CASSDLRGDDEQYF.